Here is one T cell receptor (beta chain) with its context. This record comes from a study of T cell repertoires in aging, cancer and after chemotherapy. Germline lookup yields CDR1 LGHNA and CDR2 YSLEER. The V gene lost 3 bases and the J gene lost 1 base, with 12 bases spanning the gap. This CDR3 is 15 amino acids long. TCR beta rearrangements were amplified from peripheral blood genomic DNA. Multiplex touch-down PCR with TRB-A/B primers amplified rearranged V-D-J TRB sequences. TCRdb used MiXCR to reprocess the multiplex PCR reads, holding one entry per CDR3 protein. The sample contains some 14,000 distinct CDR3 sequences, roughly 25% of which appear only once.

This rearrangement joins TRBV4-3 to TRBJ1-1; D remains ambiguous. Sequenced input: blood. The receptor was isolated from a human donor in good health. CDR3 sequence: CASSHLPDSNTEAFF. Here the CDR3 DNA reads TGCGCCAGCAGCCATTTACCAGACTCGAACACTGAAGCTTTCTTT.